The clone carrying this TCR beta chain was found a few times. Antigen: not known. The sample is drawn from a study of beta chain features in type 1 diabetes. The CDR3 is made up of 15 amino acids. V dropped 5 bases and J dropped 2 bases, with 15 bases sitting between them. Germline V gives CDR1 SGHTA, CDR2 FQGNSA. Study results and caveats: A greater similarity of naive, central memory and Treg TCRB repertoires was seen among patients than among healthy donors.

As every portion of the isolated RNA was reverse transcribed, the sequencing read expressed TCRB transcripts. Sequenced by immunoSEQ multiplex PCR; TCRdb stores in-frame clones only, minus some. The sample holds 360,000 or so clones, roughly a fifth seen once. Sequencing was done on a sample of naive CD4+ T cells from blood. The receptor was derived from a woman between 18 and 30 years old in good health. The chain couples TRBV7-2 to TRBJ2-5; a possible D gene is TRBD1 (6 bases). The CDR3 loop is CASSPRQAGQETQYF. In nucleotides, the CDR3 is TGTGCCAGCAGCCCTCGACAGGCCGGTCAAGAGACCCAGTACTTC.